The 24 T cell receptor beta chains below all came from one sample that was sequenced in a study of response to subunit inactivated influenza vaccine. TCRdb itself ran the RT-PCR reads through MiXCR, one entry per CDR3 protein. This sample has about 190,000 distinct CDR3 sequences, with under 15% found just once. The material sequenced was CD8+ T cells sorted from PBMCs, taken less than 6 days after vaccination. Receptors originate from a man aged 50-59 years who received an inactivated influenza vaccine.

This clonotype was detected only a few times. The V gene is TRBV11-2, the J gene TRBJ2-3; D not resolved. V was shortened by 3 bases and J by 1 base, with 14 bases between the two germline ends. From germline, CDR1 is SGHAT and CDR2 FQNNGV. The CDR3 has 16 amino acids. This CDR3 reads CASSFRPIEGTDTQYF. CDR3 coding DNA: TGTGCCAGCAGCTTCCGGCCGATAGAGGGCACAGATACGCAGTATTTT.

This clonotype was observed many times. V usage is TRBV29-1 and J usage is TRBJ2-7; 10 bases are a match to TRBD1. Per the germline V gene, CDR1 is SQVTM and CDR2 is ANQGSEA. With V trimmed by 5 bases and J by 2 bases, 6 bases remained unmatched. The CDR3 runs 14 residues. The CDR3 region has the DNA TGCAGCGTTAGGGTGGGACAGGGGCCCTACGAGCAGTACTTC. This encodes CSVRVGQGPYEQYF.

The sample holds a few counts of this clonotype. The chain joins TRBV28 to TRBJ2-7; D may match TRBD1 or TRBD2 (5 bases each). Germline assignment: CDR1 MDHEN and CDR2 SYDVKM. CDR3 length: 14 residues. V lost 9 bases and J 2 bases, leaving 17 bases between the germline ends. The CDR3 bases are TGTGCCAGTACCAATTACCGGGGCGCCTACGAGCAGTACTTC. This encodes CASTNYRGAYEQYF.

This clonotype came up a few times. The chain combines TRBV10-2 with TRBJ2-7, with TRBD1 identical over 7 bases. V was clipped by 5 bases and J by 2 bases; unmatched bases: 6. This CDR3 contains 14 residues. Per germline, CDR1 WSHSY and CDR2 SAAADI. DNA of the CDR3: TGCGCCAGCAGTACGGGACAGAGCACCTACGAGCAGTACTTC. Encoded protein: CASSTGQSTYEQYF.

This clonotype was observed at least ten times. The chain links TRBV9 to TRBJ2-1; 14 bases fit TRBD2. The V segment lost 3 bases and the J segment 7 bases; nucleotides outside the gene matches: 6. The CDR3 runs to 16 residues. Germline V CDR1 and CDR2: SGDLS, YYNGEE. As DNA, the CDR3 is TGTGCCAGCAGCGCCCGGACTAGCGGGAGGTCAAATGAGCAGTTCTTC. Encoded protein: CASSARTSGRSNEQFF.

J is TRBJ2-7 and V is TRBV4-2; the D is unclear. Looked up from germline, CDR1 is LGHNA and CDR2 is YNFKEQ. This CDR3 is 15 amino acids long. Deletions cut 4 bases from V and 0 bases from J, with 13 bases between. CDR3 coding DNA: TGTGCCAGCAGCCCGATCGACACCGTCTCCTACGAGCAGTACTTC. The encoded protein is CASSPIDTVSYEQYF.

This clonotype came up many times. The chain recombines TRBV28 with TRBJ2-1, with D unclear. The V gene lost 9 bases and the J gene lost 1 base, with 16 bases spanning the gap. Germline V CDR1 and CDR2: MDHEN, SYDVKM. CDR3 size: 15 residues. CDR3 nucleotides: TGTGCCAGTAGACCCGAGGTTCGGTCCTACAATGAGCAGTTCTTC. It codes for CASRPEVRSYNEQFF.

The chain has TRBV20-1 and TRBJ2-3; D ambiguous. This CDR3 region has 15 residues. Trimming stripped 3 bases from V and 2 bases from J, with 15 bases between. Per germline, CDR1 DFQATT and CDR2 SNEGSKA (reference sequence). The CDR3 spells CSARVDRVTTDTQYF. The CDR3 DNA reads as TGCAGTGCTAGGGTTGACCGCGTCACCACAGATACGCAGTATTTT.

This clonotype was seen a few times. The chain carries TRBV10-3 and TRBJ2-1; 11 nucleotides match TRBD2. The CDR3 sequence is 19 residues long. The germline gives CDR1 ENHRY, CDR2 SYGVKD. With 0 bases clipped from V and 8 bases from J, the junction kept 15 bases outside the gene matches. In DNA form, the CDR3 reads TGTGCCATCAGTGAGTCCGCTGGCACACTAGCGGGAGCCCTTTATGAGCAGTTCTTC. It yields the protein CAISESAGTLAGALYEQFF.

The rearrangement joins TRBV27 to TRBJ2-1, with 9 bases matching TRBD1. V was clipped by 3 bases and J by 5 bases; unmatched bases: 14. Germline V CDR1 and CDR2: MNHEY, SMNVEV (reference sequence). The CDR3 has 18 amino acids. Written as DNA, the CDR3 is TGTGCCAGCAGTTTGGGGGCCGTGGGGACAGGGTTCAACAATGAGCAGTTCTTC. It yields the protein CASSLGAVGTGFNNEQFF.

This clonotype was counted at least ten times. This rearrangement joins TRBV9 to TRBJ1-2; the D is unclear. This CDR3 spans 12 amino acids. V was trimmed by 3 bases and J by 2 bases, leaving 5 bases between them. Germline values: CDR1 SGDLS, CDR2 YYNGEE. This CDR3 is CASSAHNYGYTF. The CDR3 DNA is TGTGCCAGCAGCGCGCACAACTATGGCTACACCTTC.

This sequence joins TRBV12-3 or TRBV12-4 and TRBJ1-6, with D possibly matching TRBD1 (5 bases). Trimming took 9 bases from V and 9 from J, leaving 18 bases between them. CDR3 length equals 14 residues. The CDR3 nucleotides read TGTGCCAGTAATGATTGGGGGGGTGTTTCACCCCTCCACTTT. Protein product: CASNDWGGVSPLHF.

This clonotype was picked up a small number of times. This chain links TRBV20-1 with TRBJ2-1, with D perhaps given as TRBD1 or TRBD2 (5 bases each). V was trimmed by 6 bases and J by 8 bases, leaving 20 bases between them. Germline CDR1 is DFQATT and CDR2 is SNEGSKA (reference sequence). This CDR3 is 14 amino acids long. CDR3 amino acids: CSADPLGRGDEQFF. The CDR3 coding sequence is TGCAGTGCCGACCCCCTCGGCCGAGGGGATGAGCAGTTCTTC.

This clonotype was counted at least ten times. V is TRBV25-1 and J is TRBJ1-4, with a tentative D call TRBD1 (5 bases). Per germline, CDR1 MGHDK and CDR2 SYGVNS. V lost 0 bases and J 8 bases, leaving 13 bases between the germline ends. CDR3 length: 15 amino acids. The CDR3 region is CASSEYGLGEEKLFF. CDR3 DNA sequence: TGTGCCAGCAGTGAATATGGACTAGGGGAGGAAAAACTGTTTTTT.

The rearrangement uses TRBV28 and TRBJ2-3; possibly TRBD2 for D (6 bases). There are 15 residues in the CDR3. Trimming cost V 4 bases and J 1 base, with 12 bases left between them. CDR1 and CDR2 (germline): MDHEN, SYDVKM. This CDR3 reads CASSSGGRRTDTQYF. The CDR3 nucleotides are TGTGCCAGCAGTTCCGGGGGACGCCGCACAGATACGCAGTATTTT.

This clonotype was seen only a few times. The chain has TRBV7-9 and TRBJ2-7; 8 bases are a match to TRBD1. The V and J ends lost 4 bases and 0 bases, in that order; junction bases with no gene match: 8. CDR3 length: 16 amino acids. CDR1 and CDR2 (germline): SEHNR, FQNEAQ (reference sequence). Here the CDR3 DNA reads TGTGCCAGCAGCTCCGGACAGGGAGGAATCTCCTACGAGCAGTACTTC. Its protein is CASSSGQGGISYEQYF.

This clonotype was counted at least ten times. J is TRBJ2-7 and V is TRBV20-1; TRBD2 agrees at 9 bases. The J segment lost 2 bases and the V segment lost 1 base, leaving 6 bases of the junction unmatched. The CDR3 spans 15 residues. The germline V gene has CDR1 DFQATT and CDR2 SNEGSKA (reference sequence). This CDR3 reads CSARGRLAGPYEQYF. Here the CDR3 DNA reads TGCAGTGCTAGAGGGAGGCTAGCGGGACCCTACGAGCAGTACTTC.

V usage is TRBV10-2 and J usage is TRBJ2-1; D unresolved. The CDR3 is 15 residues long. Trimming removed 3 bases at V and 9 bases at J, with 18 bases between. Germline CDR1 WSHSY, CDR2 SAAADI. The chain's CDR3 is CASSDMPPTTGEQFF. CDR3 DNA: TGCGCCAGCAGTGACATGCCTCCCACCACGGGTGAGCAGTTCTTC.

This clonotype turned up a few times. V is TRBV9 and J is TRBJ2-3; D gene uncertain. The V gene's germline CDR1 is SGDLS and CDR2 YYNGEE. V was shortened by 3 bases and J by 2 bases, with 7 bases between the two germline ends. The CDR3 is made up of 13 amino acids. For the CDR3, the DNA is TGTGCCAGCAGCGCCTGGAACACAGATACGCAGTATTTT. Translated: CASSAWNTDTQYF.

The rearrangement joins TRBV12-3 or TRBV12-4 to TRBJ2-3, with a possible D match to TRBD1 (5 bases). V was trimmed by 2 bases and J by 1 base, leaving 10 bases between them. The length of the CDR3 is 15 residues. CDR3 residues: CASSLTRARTDTQYF. The CDR3 coding sequence is TGTGCCAGCAGTTTAACCAGGGCCCGCACAGATACGCAGTATTTT.

The chain couples TRBV9 to TRBJ1-2, with D uncertain. Germline lookup yields CDR1 SGDLS and CDR2 YYNGEE. V lost 4 bases to trimming and J lost 0 bases, with 13 bases between them. This CDR3 region has 15 residues. Written as DNA, the CDR3 is TGTGCCAGCAGCACCGGACTGAAGACTAACTATGGCTACACCTTC. Protein sequence: CASSTGLKTNYGYTF.

The rearrangement joins TRBV4-3 to TRBJ2-7; no definite D call. CDR1 LGHNA and CDR2 YSLEER come from the germline V gene. CDR3 size: 16 residues. V lost 0 bases and J 2 bases, leaving 14 bases between the germline ends. The CDR3 region is CASSQDWAPIPYEQYF. The CDR3 nucleotides read TGCGCCAGCAGCCAAGATTGGGCTCCTATTCCCTACGAGCAGTACTTC.

The V and J genes are TRBV18 and TRBJ1-1; TRBD1 matches at 9 bases. This CDR3 is 16 amino acids long. The V segment lost 3 bases and the J segment 2 bases; nucleotides outside the gene matches: 7. In germline, CDR1 is KGHSH, CDR2 LQKENI. This chain's CDR3 is CASSPLVQGANTEAFF. The CDR3 DNA reads TGTGCCAGCTCACCGCTGGTACAGGGGGCTAACACTGAAGCTTTCTTT.

This clonotype occurred a few times. The chain is built from TRBV29-1 and TRBJ2-7; D is undetermined. Per germline, CDR1 SQVTM and CDR2 ANQGSEA. V was clipped by 7 bases and J by 2 bases, with 9 bases between them. The CDR3 runs 11 residues. CDR3 amino acids: CSARHAYEQYF. CDR3 coding DNA: TGCAGCGCCCGACATGCCTACGAGCAGTACTTC.